This entry is about one T cell receptor beta chain. This clone came up once. The antigen it binds to is not known. It has no much larger one-base neighbor in the sample; base qualities were not kept. These data originate in a study of OX40 agonist ivuxolimab in advanced cancers. Regarding the study in general: Ivuxolimab was a fully human IgG2 agonistic monoclonal antibody targeting the costimulatory receptor OX40 (CD134). The paper reports the monotherapy dose-escalation portion (N of about 51 patients) of the phase I ivuxolimab trial. In the dose-escalation cohort, approximately 83% of patients were male, and the mean age was approximately 60 years with a range of about 23 to 79. Intravenous ivuxolimab was administered to patients every 2 weeks at six dose levels: 0.01, 0.1, 0.3, 1.5, 3 and 10 mg/kg. Partial responses were achieved by three dose-escalation patients, of whom one had hepatocellular carcinoma and two had cutaneous melanoma. Prior anti-PD-1, anti-PD-L1 or anti-CTLA-4 therapy was permitted, and 40% of dose-escalation patients had received checkpoint inhibitors. Among the 52 dose-escalation patients, approximately 20 had hepatocellular carcinoma, 15 or so melanoma, 9 renal cell carcinoma and 9 head and neck cancer. The purpose of peripheral TCRbeta sequencing was to test whether ivuxolimab changed TCR sequence diversity and led to clonal T-cell expansion.

Genomic DNA was extracted from sorted cells for sequencing of the TCRbeta CDR3 region. The immunoSEQ Assay was used to sequence the TCRbeta CDR3 regions. TCRdb stores this immuneACCESS table with in-frame sequences only. Part of the clones is absent; in the studies checked, under half of the shortfall reflects unresolved V genes, and no reason is known for the rest. In all, the sample holds roughly 66,000 clones, and roughly four fifths of those were seen once. The ten largest account for less than 7.5% of the sample. After removal of 8 bases from V and 4 bases from J, the junction retains 13 bases not matched to a gene. The CDR3 has 15 amino acids, counting the end cysteine and phenylalanine. Of all the DNA, just the CDR3 is kept, 45 bases in frame from base 1. From a lookup of the germline V gene (reference sequence), CDR1 and CDR2 are MNHEY and SMNVEV. Study-wide conclusions, independent of this receptor: At doses of 0.1 to 3.0 mg/kg, clonal expansion of both CD4+ and CD8+ T cells in blood was seen between baseline and week 6. In partial responders in the 0.1-3.0 mg/kg groups, normalized peripheral clonal expansion was found to be among the lowest, especially among CD8+ T cells. After ivuxolimab, CD8+ T cells had more expanded clones than CD4+ T cells on average. The antigen specificity of the peripheral T cells that underwent clonal expansion was not determined. Low levels of normalized T-cell clonal expansion were also seen in some patients who did not respond.

The trial excluded patients who had a history of autoimmune disease or were on systemic immunosuppression. Peripheral blood for TCR sequencing was collected from all dose cohorts at baseline, on cycle 4 day 1, and on cycle 7 day 1. Samples were obtained from an open-label, multicenter, first-in-human phase I dose-escalation trial of ivuxolimab. The trial enrolled adults with locally advanced or metastatic head and neck squamous cell, hepatocellular, melanoma or renal cell carcinoma. Before TCR sequencing, CD4+ and CD8+ T cells were separately sorted from peripheral blood. This chain joins TRBV27 to TRBJ1-1, and 7 junctional nucleotides match TRBD1. Material: CD4+ or CD8+ T cells sorted from blood, obtained in a trial of the OX40 agonist ivuxolimab. The sequence derives from an adult with an advanced solid tumor such as melanoma, head and neck, liver or kidney cancer. CDR3 loop: CASLPTRGPGTEAFF. The nucleotide sequence is TGTGCCAGCCTGCCAACTAGGGGGCCGGGCACTGAAGCTTTCTTT.